The T cell receptor beta chain under discussion was sequenced for a study of cytomegalovirus exposure and HLA in healthy donors. Whole-study results and caveats: Previous analysis showed most TCR beta V segments were productive about 90% or about 30% of the time. Fewer N-insertions (relative to the roughly 630-donor mean) were reportedly seen in an Asian-associated ancestry cluster in a later analysis. A later analysis, which compared TCR beta chains of equal frequency, found the HLA-associated ones more clonally expanded. It was confirmed in vitro that three of the CMV-associated chains were specific for CMV antigens.

The length of the CDR3 is 13 residues. With V trimmed by 0 bases and J by 7 bases, 0 bases remained unmatched. CDR1 is SGDLS and CDR2 is YYNGEE in the germline V gene. Points on this clone: Its antigen is as yet unknown.

PCR used 60 Vbeta primers and 13 Jbeta primers. Profiled with immunoSEQ multiplex PCR; TCRdb holds only in-frame clones, not every one. The sample includes some 100,000 clones, roughly three quarters seen only once; the top ten take 4%. Input material: PBMCs. This chain joins TRBV9 and TRBJ2-1, with TRBD1 matching 8 bases. This receptor was taken from a woman in her forties or fifties in good health and CMV-seropositive. CDR3 coding DNA: TGTGCCAGCAGCGTAGACAGGGGGAATGAGCAGTTCTTC. Translating it yields CASSVDRGNEQFF.